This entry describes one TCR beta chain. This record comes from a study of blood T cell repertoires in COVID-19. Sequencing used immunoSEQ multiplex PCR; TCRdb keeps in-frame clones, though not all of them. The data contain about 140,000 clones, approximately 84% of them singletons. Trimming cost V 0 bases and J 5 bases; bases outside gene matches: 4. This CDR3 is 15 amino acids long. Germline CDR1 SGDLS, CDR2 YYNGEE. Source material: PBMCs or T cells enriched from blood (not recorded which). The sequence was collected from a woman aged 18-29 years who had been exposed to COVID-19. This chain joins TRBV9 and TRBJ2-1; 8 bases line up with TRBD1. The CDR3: CASSVEGTGNNEQFF. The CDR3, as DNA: TGTGCCAGCAGCGTAGAAGGGACAGGTAACAATGAGCAGTTCTTC.